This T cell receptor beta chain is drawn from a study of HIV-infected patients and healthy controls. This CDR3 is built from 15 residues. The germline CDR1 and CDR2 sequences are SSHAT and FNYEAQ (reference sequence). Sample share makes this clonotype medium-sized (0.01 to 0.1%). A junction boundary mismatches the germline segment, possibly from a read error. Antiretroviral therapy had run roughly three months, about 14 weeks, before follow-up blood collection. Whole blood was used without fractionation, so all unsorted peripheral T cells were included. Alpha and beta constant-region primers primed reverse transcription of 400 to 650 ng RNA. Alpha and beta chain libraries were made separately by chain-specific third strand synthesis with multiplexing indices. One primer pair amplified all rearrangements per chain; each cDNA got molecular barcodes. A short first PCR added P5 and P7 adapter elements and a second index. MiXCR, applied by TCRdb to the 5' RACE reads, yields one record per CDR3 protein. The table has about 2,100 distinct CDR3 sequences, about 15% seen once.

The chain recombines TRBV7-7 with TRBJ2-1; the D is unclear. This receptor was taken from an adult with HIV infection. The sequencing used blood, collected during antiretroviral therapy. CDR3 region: CASSRTTSSYNEQFF. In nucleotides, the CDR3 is TGTGCTAGCAGTCGAACCACAAGCTCCTACAATGAGCAGTTCTTC.